This T cell receptor (beta chain) came from a study of blood T cell repertoires in COVID-19 (TCRdb year 2020). A note on the overall study: Samples covering the acute and convalescent phases of COVID-19 were provided by collaborators in the United States, Italy and Spain. The prospective study material was composed of cDNA or gDNA derived from T cells, B-cell-depleted T cells, or PBMCs. Subjects who had been exposed to COVID-19, were actively infected with it, or had recovered from it provided the deeply sampled blood TCRbeta repertoires that made up the dataset. The repertoires were made available in a free public database intended to serve as a resource for research on the immune response to SARS-CoV-2. Samples came from the ongoing ImmuneRACE study (first 160 participants) plus 1,254 subjects from 6 global collaborators. Sample metadata almost always included a de-identified subject ID, COVID-19 status, age in years and sex. Where available, HLA class I and class II types were obtained from metadata supplied by the sample provider rather than from assay-based typing. Here is what the overall study found, with its caveats: The quantity of clinical and demographic metadata differed by source and by participant and was supplied without curation.

This clone was picked up a small number of times. It has no known antigen specificity. No base qualities exist here, and no much larger clone lies one base off it. TCRbeta CDR3 regions were amplified from genomic DNA using the immunoSEQ Assay, a bias-controlled multiplex PCR. The original methods were these. Nucleated cell counts per sample were estimated from amplification of reference gene primers within the assay. To quantify the absolute abundance of each unique TCRbeta CDR3 rearrangement, sequence reads were collapsed and filtered. For each sample, productive Simpson clonality was calculated as the square root of Simpson's diversity index over productive rearrangements. The immuneACCESS repertoire file appears here via TCRdb, limited to in-frame rearrangements. These files lack a portion of the clones; in checked studies, under half of the deficit traces to unresolved V genes, and the cause of the others is not known. V and J calls and clone size are as listed in that table; D and trimming were resolved from the DNA. Recorded for this sample are 250,000 or so clones; 80% to 90% of them occurred a single time. Around 3.3% of the sample rests with the top ten.

Participants in the prospective study were enrolled through a virtual design, were aged roughly 18 to 100 years, and lived in about two dozen United States geographic areas. Cohort assignment in the prospective study relied on participant-reported clinical history from a screening survey and a study questionnaire. A participant counted as exposed if, within 2 weeks of entering the study, that participant had been in contact with someone who had a PCR-confirmed or clinician-diagnosed COVID-19 case. Mobile phlebotomists in the prospective study collected whole blood, serum and a nasopharyngeal or oropharyngeal swab from every participant. Participants in the prospective study had the option to provide additional blood draws and questionnaires over a roughly 2-month period. Before DNA extraction, blood samples from the prospective study were shipped at room temperature or frozen. The CDR3 contains 15 residues, cysteine and phenylalanine counted. Only CDR3 DNA is held: 45 bases, read in frame from base 1. At the junction V is shortened by 6 bases and J by 1 base, with 15 bases in between. In the germline V gene, CDR1 corresponds to MNHEY and CDR2 to SVGEGT.

This sequence was found in a woman aged 40-49 years who had been exposed to COVID-19. Recombination joined TRBV6-2 or TRBV6-3 with TRBJ1-1, with the D segment identity uncertain. The sample consisted of PBMCs or T cells enriched from blood (not recorded which). The CDR3 protein sequence reads: CASSRRAASNTEAFF. The nucleotide sequence is TGTGCCAGCAGCCGCCGCGCGGCCTCGAACACTGAAGCTTTCTTT.